Shown below are 2 T cell receptor beta chains from a single sample sequenced in a study of blood T cells in healthy people across ages. PCR was performed a second time for about 7 to 12 cycles using a sample-barcoded 5' primer and a J-beta primer mix. TCRdb fed the 5' RACE reads into MiXCR, producing one record per CDR3 protein. The sample has 550,000 to 650,000 distinct CDR3 sequences; roughly 31% are singletons. The material sequenced was blood. The receptor set was obtained from an elderly woman in good health.

The table lists this clonotype with a few counts. V gene TRBV7-2 combines with J gene TRBJ2-2, with D uncertain. Germline V gene data show CDR1 as SGHTA and CDR2 as FQGNSA. Trimming removed 1 base at V and 7 bases at J, with 13 bases between. The length of the CDR3 is 15 residues. CDR3 in amino acids: CASSLGGRTRGELFF. The DNA for the CDR3 is TGTGCCAGCAGCTTAGGAGGCCGGACCCGCGGGGAGCTGTTTTTT. Using reference TRBV7-2 and TRBJ2-2 for the parts outside the CDR3, the full variable domain is GAGVSQSPSNKVTEKGKDVELRCDPISGHTALYWYRQSLGQGLEFLIYFQGNSAPDKSGLPSDRFSAERTGGSVSTLTIQRTQQEDSAVYLCASSLGGRTRGELFFGEGSRLTVL.

This clonotype has a handful of counts. V is TRBV28 and J is TRBJ1-2, with 8 bases aligning to TRBD1. J lost 4 bases, V lost 9 bases, and 7 bases had no gene match. The germline gives CDR1 MDHEN, CDR2 SYDVKM. The CDR3 runs 13 residues. CDR3 bases: TGTGCCAGTGATACGACAGGGGCCTATGGCTACACCTTC. Residues: CASDTTGAYGYTF.